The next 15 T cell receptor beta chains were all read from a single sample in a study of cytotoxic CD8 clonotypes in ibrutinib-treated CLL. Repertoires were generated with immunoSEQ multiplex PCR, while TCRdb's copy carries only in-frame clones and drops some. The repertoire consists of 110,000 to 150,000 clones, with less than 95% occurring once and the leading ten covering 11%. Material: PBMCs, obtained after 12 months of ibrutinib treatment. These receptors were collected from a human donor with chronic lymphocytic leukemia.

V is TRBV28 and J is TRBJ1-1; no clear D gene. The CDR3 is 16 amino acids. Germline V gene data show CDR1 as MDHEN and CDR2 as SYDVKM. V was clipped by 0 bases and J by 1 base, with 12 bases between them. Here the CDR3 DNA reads TGTGCCAGCAGTTTATGGCCCCGTCCGGGGAACACTGAAGCTTTCTTT. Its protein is CASSLWPRPGNTEAFF.

CDR3: CASSYERQGNQPQHF. CDR3 coding DNA: TGTGCCAGCAGCTACGAACGACAGGGTAATCAGCCCCAGCATTTT. The chain employs TRBV6-6 and TRBJ1-5; 7 bases align to TRBD1. V was clipped by 6 bases and J by 4 bases; unmatched bases: 9. In germline, CDR1 is MNHNY, CDR2 SVGAGI (reference sequence). The CDR3 consists of 15 residues.

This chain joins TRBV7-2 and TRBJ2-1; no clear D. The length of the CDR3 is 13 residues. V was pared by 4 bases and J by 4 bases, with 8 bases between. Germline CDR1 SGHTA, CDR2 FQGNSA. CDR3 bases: TGTGCCAGCAGCTCCGCCCCATACAATGAGCAGTTCTTC. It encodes CASSSAPYNEQFF.

CDR3 amino acids: CASSLALGDQPQHF. The CDR3 nucleotides read TGTGCCAGCAGCTTAGCGTTGGGCGATCAGCCCCAGCATTTT. The gene calls are TRBV7-2 and TRBJ1-5; D is unresolved. This CDR3 has 14 residues. Trimming cost V 0 bases and J 5 bases, with 8 bases left between them. Per germline, CDR1 SGHTA and CDR2 FQGNSA.

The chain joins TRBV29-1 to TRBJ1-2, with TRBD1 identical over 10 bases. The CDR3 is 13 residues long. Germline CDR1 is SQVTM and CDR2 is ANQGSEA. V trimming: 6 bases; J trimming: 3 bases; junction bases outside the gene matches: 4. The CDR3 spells CSVGGQGDYGYTF. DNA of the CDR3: TGCAGCGTGGGTGGACAGGGGGACTATGGCTACACCTTC. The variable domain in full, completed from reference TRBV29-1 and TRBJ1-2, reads SAVISQKPSRDICQRGTSLTIQCQVDSQVTMMFWYRQQPGQSLTLIATANQGSEATYESGFVIDKFPISRPNLTFSTLTVSNMSPEDSSIYLCSVGGQGDYGYTFGSGTRLTVV.

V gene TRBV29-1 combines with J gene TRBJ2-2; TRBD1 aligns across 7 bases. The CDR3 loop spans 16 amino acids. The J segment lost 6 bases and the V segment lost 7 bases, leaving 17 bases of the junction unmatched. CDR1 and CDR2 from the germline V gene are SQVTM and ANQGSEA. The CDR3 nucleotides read TGCAGCGCCTCCCCGTTAGGGGGCGTCGGAGCCGGGGAGCTGTTTTTT. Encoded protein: CSASPLGGVGAGELFF.

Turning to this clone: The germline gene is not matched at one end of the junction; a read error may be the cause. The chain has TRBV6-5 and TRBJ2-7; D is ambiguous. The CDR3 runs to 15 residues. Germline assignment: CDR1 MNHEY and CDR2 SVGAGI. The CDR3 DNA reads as TGTGCCAGCAGTTACGGGCAGCCCGATCTCTACCAGCAGTACTTC. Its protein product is CASSYGQPDLYQQYF.

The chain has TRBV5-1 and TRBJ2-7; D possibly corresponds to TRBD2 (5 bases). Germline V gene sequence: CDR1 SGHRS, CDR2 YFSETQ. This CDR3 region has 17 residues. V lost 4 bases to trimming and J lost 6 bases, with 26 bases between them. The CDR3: CASSPSHSSLFFFEQYF. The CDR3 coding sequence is TGCGCCAGCAGCCCCTCCCACTCTAGCTTATTCTTTTTCGAGCAGTACTTC.

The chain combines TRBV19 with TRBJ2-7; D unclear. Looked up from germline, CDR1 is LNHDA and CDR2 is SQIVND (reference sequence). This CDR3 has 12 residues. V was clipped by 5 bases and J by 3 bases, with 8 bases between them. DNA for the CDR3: TGTGCCAGTAGTGTCCAAGGCTACGAGCAGTACTTC. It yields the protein CASSVQGYEQYF.

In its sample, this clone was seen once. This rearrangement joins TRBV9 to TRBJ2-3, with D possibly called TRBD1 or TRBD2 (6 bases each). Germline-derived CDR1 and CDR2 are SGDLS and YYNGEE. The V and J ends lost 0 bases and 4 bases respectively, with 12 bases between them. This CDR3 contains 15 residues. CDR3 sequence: CASSVEGGGSDTQYF. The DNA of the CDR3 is TGTGCCAGCAGCGTAGAGGGGGGAGGCTCAGATACGCAGTATTTT.

The CDR3 protein is CASSPRDIGVSGNIQYF. DNA of the CDR3: TGTGCCAGCAGCCCAAGGGACATCGGGGTTTCAGGCAACATTCAGTACTTC. The chain couples TRBV7-9 to TRBJ2-4, with D perhaps matching TRBD1 (6 bases). With 5 bases removed from V and 7 bases from J, the gap between germline ends came to 24 bases. Germline V gene sequence: CDR1 SEHNR, CDR2 FQNEAQ (reference sequence). The CDR3 runs 17 residues.

CDR3 protein: CASSPREERETQYF. CDR3 bases: TGTGCCAGCTCACCCCGGGAGGAGCGGGAGACCCAGTACTTC. The rearrangement joins TRBV18 to TRBJ2-5; 7 bases are a match to TRBD2. The CDR3 contains 14 residues. Per germline, CDR1 KGHSH and CDR2 LQKENI. Germline trimming cut 3 bases from V and 5 bases from J; bases unmatched to any gene: 6.

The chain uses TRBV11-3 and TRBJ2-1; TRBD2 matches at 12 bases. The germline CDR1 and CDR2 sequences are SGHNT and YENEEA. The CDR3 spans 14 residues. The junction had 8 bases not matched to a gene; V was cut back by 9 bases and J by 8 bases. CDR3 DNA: TGTGCCAGGACTCTAGCGGGAGGGCCAGATGAGCAGTTCTTC. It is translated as CARTLAGGPDEQFF.

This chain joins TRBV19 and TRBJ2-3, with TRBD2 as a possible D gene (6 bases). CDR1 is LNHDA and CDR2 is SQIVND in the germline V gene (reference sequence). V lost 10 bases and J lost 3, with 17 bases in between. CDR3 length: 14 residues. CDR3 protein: CATNQGLPTDTQYF. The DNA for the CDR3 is TGTGCCACTAACCAGGGACTTCCTACAGATACGCAGTATTTT.

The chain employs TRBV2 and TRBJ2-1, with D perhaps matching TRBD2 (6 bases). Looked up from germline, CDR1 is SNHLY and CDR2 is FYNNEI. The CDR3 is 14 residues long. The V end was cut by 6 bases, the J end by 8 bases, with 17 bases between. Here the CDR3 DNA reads TGTGCCAGCAGGGGATCGGAGGGTTTGCATGAGCAGTTCTTC. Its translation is CASRGSEGLHEQFF.